Each of the 30 T cell receptor beta chains below was sequenced from the same sample in a study of human T cells and chemical hapten exposure. Time point here: pre-sensitization, week 0. The treatment here: therapeutic diphenylcyclopropenone sensitization with weekly scalp DPC. TCRdb reprocessed the RACE reads via MiXCR and lists one record per CDR3 protein. Among around 62,000 distinct CDR3 sequences, 6.5% to 8.5% were seen once, and the ten largest hold about 1.5%. The sample here was whole blood, taken in connection with sensitization to the hapten diphenylcyclopropenone (DPC). These receptors all stem from a woman aged 30 to 39 with alopecia areata. Some clones in this sample may be carry-over from other donors' samples.

Concerning this clonotype itself: A much larger clone is a single base away; this may be a read error. V usage is TRBV3-1 and J usage is TRBJ1-1; D possibly corresponds to TRBD1 (5 bases). The CDR3 loop spans 14 amino acids. Germline CDR1 and CDR2: LGHDT and YNNKEL (reference sequence). CDR3 protein: CASSQGEGLGEALF. The CDR3 region has the DNA TGTGCCAGCAGCCAAGGGGAGGGGCTGGGTGAAGCTCTCTTT.

In its sample, this clonotype was seen a few times. This chain joins TRBV29-1 and TRBJ2-3; D gene ambiguous. Germline V gene sequence: CDR1 SQVTM, CDR2 ANQGSEA. Trimming shortened V by 3 bases and J by 2 bases, and 9 bases separated the two germline ends. The CDR3 extends over 13 amino acids. The CDR3 DNA is TGCAGCGTTGATCTTCTCACCACAGATACGCAGTATTTT. Amino acid sequence: CSVDLLTTDTQYF.

This clonotype was found many times. The chain's CDR3 is CSANKGDIEAFF. The CDR3, as DNA: TGCAGTGCTAATAAGGGGGACATTGAAGCTTTCTTT. The rearrangement uses TRBV20-1 and TRBJ1-1, with TRBD1 as a possible D gene (6 bases). The V and J ends lost 4 bases and 7 bases respectively, with 13 bases between them. Looked up from germline, CDR1 is DFQATT and CDR2 is SNEGSKA (reference sequence). The CDR3 totals 12 residues.

This clonotype appeared many times. This sequence joins TRBV10-3 and TRBJ1-1; 10 bases match TRBD1. Germline CDR1 ENHRY, CDR2 SYGVKD. CDR3 length: 15 residues. Germline trimming cut 5 bases from V and 3 bases from J; bases unmatched to any gene: 6. CDR3: CAISKQGQGDTEAFF. The CDR3 nucleotides are TGTGCCATCAGTAAACAAGGACAGGGGGACACTGAAGCTTTCTTT.

In its sample, this clonotype was seen many times. The J gene is TRBJ1-1, the V gene TRBV21-1. TRBV21-1 is assigned pseudogene status. This CDR3 comprises 10 residues. CDR3 in amino acids: CASSSIEAFF. The DNA for the CDR3 is TGTGCCAGCAGCAGTATTGAAGCTTTCTTT.

This clonotype was seen a few times. The chain is built from TRBV10-3 and TRBJ1-4; D is undetermined. From germline, CDR1 is ENHRY and CDR2 SYGVKD. V was cut by 4 bases and J by 5 bases, with 8 bases left in between. CDR3 length: 13 residues. CDR3: CAISGQANEKLFF. In DNA form, the CDR3 reads TGTGCCATCAGTGGCCAGGCGAATGAAAAACTGTTTTTT.

This clonotype was seen at least ten times. V usage is TRBV9 and J usage is TRBJ1-2, with no clear D. The germline CDR1 and CDR2 sequences are SGDLS and YYNGEE. Trimming shortened V by 0 bases and J by 3 bases, and 15 bases separated the two germline ends. This CDR3 spans 16 amino acids. CDR3 amino acids: CASSVDFKVYDYGYTF. CDR3 bases: TGTGCCAGCAGCGTAGATTTCAAGGTCTACGACTATGGCTACACCTTC. Drawing the rest from reference TRBV9 and TRBJ1-2, the complete variable domain is DSGVTQTPKHLITATGQRVTLRCSPRSGDLSVYWYQQSLDQGLQFLIQYYNGEERAKGNILERFSAQQFPDLHSELNLSSLELGDSALYFCASSVDFKVYDYGYTFGSGTRLTVV.

This clonotype was counted at least ten times. V and J are TRBV30 and TRBJ2-1; TRBD2 agrees at 9 bases. The CDR3 has 15 amino acids. J gave up 9 bases and V 0 bases, and 9 bases lay outside the gene matches. Germline V CDR1 and CDR2: GTSNPN, SVGIG (reference sequence). The CDR3 region is CAWSVLGGGVGEQFF. In DNA form, the CDR3 reads TGTGCCTGGAGTGTACTCGGCGGGGGGGTGGGTGAGCAGTTCTTC.

This clonotype turned up a few times. The genes are TRBV7-8 and TRBJ1-6; D remains ambiguous. Trimming shortened V by 10 bases and J by 4 bases, and 17 bases separated the two germline ends. The CDR3 spans 15 residues. Germline loops: CDR1 SGHVS, CDR2 FQNEAQ. The CDR3 DNA sequence: TGTGCCACCTCGTGGAGTAGCTCTTATAATTCACCCCTCCACTTT. This gives the protein CATSWSSSYNSPLHF.

In this sample, this clonotype turned up many times. The chain combines TRBV12-3 or TRBV12-4 with TRBJ1-1; no firm D call. Trimming shortened V by 6 bases and J by 1 base, and 12 bases separated the two germline ends. This CDR3 is 14 amino acids long. CDR3 residues: CASSSWEQNTEAFF. The CDR3 bases are TGTGCCAGCAGCTCCTGGGAGCAGAACACTGAAGCTTTCTTT.

J is TRBJ2-1 and V is TRBV12-3 or TRBV12-4, with 7 bases matching TRBD2. Trimming took 6 bases from V and 5 from J; bases not matched to a gene: 16. The CDR3 is 17 amino acids. The CDR3 is CASRARGTVWSDNEQFF. The CDR3 DNA follows: TGTGCCAGCAGGGCGCGGGGGACCGTTTGGTCCGACAATGAGCAGTTCTTC.

This clonotype came up many times. The genes are TRBV2 and TRBJ1-6; D gene ambiguous. The CDR3 consists of 17 residues. Germline CDR1 is SNHLY and CDR2 is FYNNEI. V was pared by 4 bases and J by 0 bases, with 13 bases between. The CDR3 sequence: CASSVIARSSYNSPLHF. CDR3 bases: TGTGCCAGCAGTGTCATTGCTAGGAGCTCCTATAATTCACCCCTCCACTTT.

This clonotype was picked up many times. The V and J genes are TRBV6-1 and TRBJ2-4; D is possibly TRBD1 or TRBD2 (5 bases each). CDR1 is MNHNS and CDR2 is SASEGT in the germline V gene. V was cut by 4 bases and J by 5 bases, with 18 bases left in between. There are 16 residues in the CDR3. CDR3 DNA sequence: TGTGCCAGCAGTGGATGGGGGACGGGCCAAGAAAACATTCAGTACTTC. Translation gives CASSGWGTGQENIQYF.

This clonotype was counted at least ten times. This chain joins TRBV10-3 and TRBJ1-5; TRBD1 agrees at 9 bases. This CDR3 is 16 amino acids long. Per germline, CDR1 ENHRY and CDR2 SYGVKD. Losses at the gene ends were 0 bases for V and 8 bases for J; bases not matched to a gene: 8. The CDR3 sequence is CAISESSPDRGEPQHF. The CDR3 DNA follows: TGTGCCATCAGTGAGTCGAGCCCGGACAGGGGTGAGCCCCAGCATTTT.

The rearrangement uses TRBV2 and TRBJ1-1; D uncertain. CDR1 SNHLY and CDR2 FYNNEI come from the germline V gene. This CDR3 contains 14 residues. V was pared by 2 bases and J by 1 base, with 8 bases between. CDR3 sequence: CASSEIRGNTEAFF. CDR3 bases: TGTGCCAGCAGTGAAATACGAGGGAACACTGAAGCTTTCTTT. Full variable domain (outside the CDR3, taken from reference TRBV2 and TRBJ1-1): EPEVTQTPSHQVTQMGQEVILRCVPISNHLYFYWYRQILGQKVEFLVSFYNNEISEKSEIFDDQFSVERPDGSNFTLKIRSTKLEDSAMYFCASSEIRGNTEAFFGQGTRLTVV.

The table lists this clonotype with many counts. V is TRBV6-5 and J is TRBJ1-1; 9 nucleotides agree with TRBD1. Germline CDR1 and CDR2: MNHEY and SVGAGI. After removal of 2 bases from V and 1 base from J, the junction contained 2 bases not matched to a gene. The CDR3 loop spans 15 amino acids. In DNA, the CDR3 is TGTGCCAGCAGTTACGGACAGGGGACGAACACTGAAGCTTTCTTT. Its protein is CASSYGQGTNTEAFF.

This clonotype was seen at least ten times. This sequence joins TRBV18 and TRBJ2-3; TRBD2 is a possible D gene (5 bases). The CDR3 totals 15 residues. Between the trimmed V and J ends, which lost 2 bases and 7 bases, there was a span of 16 bases. In germline, CDR1 is KGHSH, CDR2 LQKENI. CDR3 region: CASSPSAASGYTQYF. DNA of the CDR3: TGTGCCAGCTCACCATCAGCGGCGAGCGGATATACGCAGTATTTT.

In its sample, this clonotype was seen many times. The CDR3 spells CASSVQGRMDEQYF. Here the CDR3 DNA reads TGTGCCAGCAGTGTACAGGGACGAATGGACGAGCAGTACTTC. This chain uses TRBV6-1 with TRBJ2-7; D might be TRBD1 (6 bases). V lost 4 bases to trimming and J lost 5 bases, with 15 bases between them. In germline, CDR1 is MNHNS, CDR2 SASEGT. The CDR3 loop spans 14 amino acids.

Notes on this clonotype: The final CDR3 position lacks the conserved phenylalanine or tryptophan, pointing to a likely read error. V usage is TRBV19 and J usage is TRBJ1-2; the D gene is possibly TRBD1 (5 bases). The germline CDR1 and CDR2 sequences are LNHDA and SQIVND (reference sequence). This CDR3 spans 13 amino acids. V was clipped by 7 bases and J by 6 bases, with 15 bases between them. The CDR3 reads CASNSGLRNGYTL. The CDR3, as DNA: TGTGCCAGTAATTCGGGACTGCGGAATGGCTACACCCTC.

The chain is built from TRBV10-3 and TRBJ2-6; weak D call: TRBD2 (5 bases). Trimming took off 0 bases at V and 2 bases at J, with 8 bases between the two ends. Germline CDR1 is ENHRY and CDR2 is SYGVKD. CDR3 length equals 16 residues. As DNA, the CDR3 is TGTGCCATCAGTGAGTCCGTCGGGGCTGGGGCCAACGTCCTGACTTTC. Its protein product is CAISESVGAGANVLTF.

This clonotype was detected a few times. The junction and the germline gene differ at one end; a read error may be behind it. V usage is TRBV7-7 and J usage is TRBJ2-5; D tentatively fits TRBD1 or TRBD2 (5 bases each). The V gene's germline CDR1 is SSHAT and CDR2 FNYEAQ (reference sequence). The CDR3 covers 15 residues. The CDR3 DNA is TGTGCTAGCAGCTTAGCGCAGGGAGTCCAAGAGACCCAGTACTTC. The encoded protein is CASSLAQGVQETQYF.

This clonotype was seen more than once but under ten times. V gene TRBV5-1 combines with J gene TRBJ1-2; 7 bases line up with TRBD1. V gave up 4 bases and J gave up 8 bases; unmatched junction bases: 8. The CDR3 is made up of 13 amino acids. Germline CDR1 and CDR2: SGHRS and YFSETQ. The CDR3 region is CASSPIGTEGYTF. The CDR3 bases are TGCGCCAGCAGCCCCATAGGGACAGAAGGCTACACCTTC. Complete variable domain (other parts from reference TRBV5-1 and TRBJ1-2): KAGVTQTPRYLIKTRGQQVTLSCSPISGHRSVSWYQQTPGQGLQFLFEYFSETQRNKGNFPGRFSGRQFSNSRSEMNVSTLELGDSALYLCASSPIGTEGYTFGSGTRLTVV.

This clonotype occurred a few times. The chain has TRBV18 and TRBJ2-3; TRBD2 matches at 11 bases. Germline V lookup: CDR1 KGHSH, CDR2 LQKENI. The CDR3 has 18 residues. J gave up 8 bases and V 3 bases, and 16 bases lay outside the gene matches. CDR3 sequence (DNA): TGTGCCAGCTCACCCCCCCCTCTACTAGCGGGGGAGGGGGGTACGCAGTATTTT. Its protein is CASSPPPLLAGEGGTQYF.

This clonotype was detected ten times or more. The V call is TRBV6-5, the J call TRBJ1-3; possible D gene TRBD1, 6 bases. This CDR3 is built from 16 residues. Between the trimmed V and J ends, which lost 9 bases and 0 bases, there was a span of 18 bases. Germline CDR1 MNHEY, CDR2 SVGAGI. As DNA, the CDR3 is TGTGCCAGTTTTTCCGGGGGGACAATCTCTGGAAACACCATATATTTT. Amino acid sequence: CASFSGGTISGNTIYF.

This clonotype was recorded at least ten times. The chain carries TRBV19 and TRBJ2-3; weak D call: TRBD2 (5 bases). CDR1 is LNHDA and CDR2 is SQIVND in the germline V gene (reference sequence). The CDR3 runs to 13 residues. V lost 6 bases to trimming and J lost 7 bases, with 14 bases between them. CDR3: CASRVSGSNTQYF. DNA for the CDR3: TGTGCCAGTAGGGTCAGCGGCTCCAATACGCAGTATTTT.

This clonotype was seen at least ten times. The chain employs TRBV6-5 and TRBJ1-1, with D maybe TRBD1 (6 bases). The CDR3 spans 15 residues. V lost 0 bases, J lost 2 bases, and 10 bases lay in between. The V gene's germline CDR1 is MNHEY and CDR2 SVGAGI. For the CDR3, the DNA is TGTGCCAGCAGTTACTCGTCAGGGGCCAACACTGAAGCTTTCTTT. This codes for CASSYSSGANTEAFF.

A few counts support this clonotype. The chain joins TRBV10-2 to TRBJ1-4; D unresolved. V dropped 8 bases and J dropped 3 bases, with 7 bases sitting between them. CDR3 length: 12 residues. CDR1 is WSHSY and CDR2 is SAAADI in the germline V gene. CDR3: CASGRPNEKLFF. The CDR3 DNA sequence: TGCGCCAGCGGGAGGCCTAATGAAAAACTGTTTTTT.

With respect to this clonotype: This may come from a read error, since a much larger clone is one base off. This CDR3 is CSARDLGPASTDTQYF. The CDR3, as DNA: TGCAGTGCTAGAGATCTGGGGCCTGCTAGCACAGATACGCAGTATTTT. The rearrangement links TRBV20-1 to TRBJ2-3; D possibly corresponds to TRBD1 (5 bases). This CDR3 spans 16 amino acids. Trimming cost V 0 bases and J 0 bases, with 13 bases left between them. CDR1 and CDR2 from the germline V gene are DFQATT and SNEGSKA (reference sequence).

The table lists this clonotype with a few counts. The V call is TRBV24-1, the J call TRBJ1-2; D is unresolved. CDR1 is KGHDR and CDR2 is SFDVKD in the germline V gene. This CDR3 has 13 residues. Deletions cut 2 bases from V and 1 base from J, with 4 bases between. This CDR3 reads CATSDSNNYGYTF. The CDR3 nucleotides are TGTGCCACCAGTGATTCAAATAACTATGGCTACACCTTC.

With respect to this clonotype: A junction end diverges from the germline sequence, so it may reflect a read error. As DNA, the CDR3 is TGTGCCAGCAGCCAGGACAGGGGGATCAGAAATGAGCGGTTCTTC. It encodes CASSQDRGIRNERFF. The V and J genes are TRBV12-3 or TRBV12-4 and TRBJ2-1; 10 positions match TRBD1. This CDR3 contains 15 residues.